Shown below are 19 T cell receptor beta chains from a single sample sequenced in a study of blood T cell repertoires in COVID-19. Data came from immunoSEQ multiplex PCR; TCRdb stores just in-frame clones and leaves some out. The table lists around 56,000 clones, 75% to 95% of them singletons. The sequenced sample consisted of peripheral blood. The receptor set was obtained from a man older than 75 with acute or convalescent COVID-19.

The chain joins TRBV5-1 to TRBJ1-1; no clear D. Trimming pared 0 bases from V and 3 bases from J, leaving 12 bases between. Germline CDR1 reads SGHRS; CDR2 reads YFSETQ. The CDR3 totals 15 residues. The CDR3 is CASSLDGTPYTEAFF. CDR3 in DNA: TGCGCCAGCAGCTTGGATGGCACCCCATACACTGAAGCTTTCTTT.

This chain connects TRBV27 to TRBJ2-7, with 10 bases matching TRBD1. Germline values: CDR1 MNHEY, CDR2 SMNVEV (reference sequence). The J segment lost 0 bases and the V segment lost 10 bases, leaving 3 bases of the junction unmatched. This CDR3 has 13 residues. The CDR3 is CATGTGASYEQYF. CDR3 in DNA: TGTGCCACCGGGACAGGGGCCTCCTACGAGCAGTACTTC.

In this sample, this clone turned up once. The chain is built from TRBV4-2 and TRBJ2-7, with D possibly being TRBD2 (6 bases). The CDR3 consists of 15 residues. Germline CDR1 reads LGHNA; CDR2 reads YNFKEQ. V was shortened by 1 base and J by 3 bases, with 13 bases between the two germline ends. This chain's CDR3 is CASSQGPGGNYEQYF. DNA of the CDR3: TGTGCCAGCAGCCAAGGTCCAGGAGGGAACTACGAGCAGTACTTC.

The rearrangement uses TRBV28 and TRBJ1-1, with a weak D call TRBD1 (6 bases). V was cut by 6 bases and J by 5 bases, with 16 bases left in between. The CDR3 covers 14 residues. CDR1 is MDHEN, CDR2 SYDVKM, per germline. CDR3 nucleotide sequence: TGTGCCAGCAGCAAGGGGGGGCGCTGGACTGAAGCTTTCTTT. It encodes CASSKGGRWTEAFF.

The chain combines TRBV3-1 (or the pseudogene TRBV3-2) with TRBJ1-2; 7 bases agree with TRBD1. Germline V gene sequence: CDR1 LGHDT, CDR2 YNNKEL (reference sequence). After removal of 3 bases from V and 2 bases from J, the junction contained 6 bases not matched to a gene. The CDR3 covers 15 residues. The CDR3 here is CASSHDSQGNYGYTF. The CDR3 nucleotides are TGTGCCAGCAGCCACGATTCACAGGGGAACTATGGCTACACCTTC.

The V and J genes are TRBV6-5 and TRBJ2-1; perhaps TRBD2 as D (5 bases). The V end lost 6 bases, the J end lost 7 bases, and 10 bases lay between the germline ends. The germline gives CDR1 MNHEY, CDR2 SVGAGI. The CDR3 covers 12 residues. In nucleotides, the CDR3 is TGTGCCAGCAGAGCGGCTGGGAATGAGCAGTTCTTC. This encodes CASRAAGNEQFF.

The chain uses TRBV5-1 and TRBJ2-7; 10 bases agree with TRBD2. The CDR3 is 16 residues long. CDR1 is SGHRS, CDR2 YFSETQ, per germline. V dropped 4 bases and J dropped 4; count of bases not matched to a gene: 11. CDR3 in amino acids: CASSSNSGGFGYEQYF. The CDR3 coding sequence is TGCGCCAGCAGCAGTAATAGCGGGGGGTTCGGTTACGAGCAGTACTTC.

The V and J genes are TRBV27 and TRBJ1-5, with a tentative D call TRBD1 (5 bases). V gave up 4 bases and J gave up 11 bases, with 12 bases separating them. Germline values: CDR1 MNHEY, CDR2 SMNVEV (reference sequence). The CDR3 is made up of 12 amino acids. CDR3 region: CASSSNDRTQHF. CDR3 nucleotide sequence: TGTGCCAGCAGTTCCAACGACAGAACCCAGCATTTT.

The chain uses TRBV3-1 (or the pseudogene TRBV3-2) and TRBJ1-4; 10 bases match TRBD1. V dropped 4 bases and J dropped 6; count of bases not matched to a gene: 2. CDR3 size: 14 residues. Germline V gene sequence: CDR1 LGHDT, CDR2 YNNKEL (reference sequence). In DNA form, the CDR3 reads TGTGCCAGCAGCCGCGGGACAGGGGATGAAAAACTGTTTTTT. It specifies CASSRGTGDEKLFF.

V and J are TRBV6-5 and TRBJ1-2; D call uncertain. Germline V gene lookup returns CDR1 MNHEY and CDR2 SVGAGI. Trimming cost V 0 bases and J 4 bases, with 6 bases left between them. The CDR3 spans 13 residues. This CDR3 is CASSYSTRYGYTF. In DNA, the CDR3 is TGTGCCAGCAGTTACTCGACACGCTATGGCTACACCTTC.

The J gene is TRBJ2-3, the V gene TRBV3-1 (or the pseudogene TRBV3-2), with 12 nucleotides matching TRBD2. CDR3 length equals 18 residues. CDR1 is LGHDT, CDR2 YNNKEL, per germline (reference sequence). The junction had 9 bases not matched to a gene; V was cut back by 4 bases and J by 1 base. Here the CDR3 reads CASSPKTSGGDGTDTQYF. The CDR3 bases are TGTGCCAGCAGCCCAAAGACTAGCGGGGGAGATGGCACAGATACGCAGTATTTT.

This chain joins TRBV11-3 and TRBJ2-7; D may be TRBD1 (5 bases). The CDR3 covers 14 residues. Germline V gives CDR1 SGHNT, CDR2 YENEEA. V was cut by 3 bases and J by 2 bases, with 11 bases left in between. The CDR3 DNA reads as TGTGCCAGCAGCTTTGGTACAGGAGCCTACGAGCAGTACTTC. Its translation is CASSFGTGAYEQYF.

The chain joins TRBV30 to TRBJ1-4; a weak D match, TRBD1 (5 bases). The V gene lost 0 bases and the J gene lost 8 bases, with 16 bases spanning the gap. Germline V gene sequence: CDR1 GTSNPN, CDR2 SVGIG (reference sequence). The CDR3 totals 15 residues. The DNA of the CDR3 is TGTGCCTGGAGTGTACGGTGGGGACTGAAGGAAAAACTGTTTTTT. Protein: CAWSVRWGLKEKLFF.

The chain carries TRBV7-2 and TRBJ2-3; D not resolved. The germline V gene encodes CDR1 SGHTA and CDR2 FQGNSA. The CDR3 runs 10 residues. V dropped 8 bases and J dropped 5 bases, with 5 bases sitting between them. In nucleotides, the CDR3 is TGTGCCAGCGGGCTAGATACGCAGTATTTT. Encoded protein: CASGLDTQYF.

The chain employs TRBV15 and TRBJ2-6; D not resolved. The germline CDR1 and CDR2 sequences are LNHNV and YYDKDF (reference sequence). V was trimmed by 1 base and J by 2 bases, leaving 6 bases between them. The CDR3 is 15 residues long. DNA of the CDR3: TGTGCCACCAGCAGAGTCATCACTGGGGCCAACGTCCTGACTTTC. Amino acids: CATSRVITGANVLTF.

The chain joins TRBV5-1 to TRBJ2-1; perhaps TRBD2 as D (5 bases). The CDR3 covers 13 residues. Germline loops: CDR1 SGHRS, CDR2 YFSETQ. V was clipped by 3 bases and J by 10 bases, with 14 bases between them. This CDR3 is CASSSGSENEQFF. In nucleotides, the CDR3 is TGCGCCAGCAGCTCGGGATCGGAGAACGAGCAGTTCTTC.

The V call is TRBV28, the J call TRBJ2-1; 9 bases are shared with TRBD2. The CDR3 has 14 residues. V was clipped by 3 bases and J by 7 bases; unmatched bases: 4. Looked up from germline, CDR1 is MDHEN and CDR2 is SYDVKM. CDR3 nucleotide sequence: TGTGCCAGCAGTTTTCTAGCGGGGAGGAATGAGCAGTTCTTC. Residues: CASSFLAGRNEQFF.

The V and J genes are TRBV7-2 and TRBJ2-5; D is ambiguous. Per germline, CDR1 SGHTA and CDR2 FQGNSA. Trimming stripped 1 base from V and 5 bases from J, with 8 bases between. The CDR3 contains 13 residues. The CDR3 loop reads CASSLEMRETQYF. The CDR3 DNA is TGTGCCAGCAGCTTAGAAATGCGGGAGACCCAGTACTTC.

This chain joins TRBV18 and TRBJ1-5; D perhaps matches TRBD1 (6 bases). Germline V CDR1 and CDR2: KGHSH, LQKENI. This CDR3 has 15 residues. Trimming took 2 bases from V and 3 from J, leaving 11 bases between them. The CDR3 loop is CASSPTGTNNQPQHF. The DNA of the CDR3 is TGTGCCAGCTCACCAACCGGGACAAACAATCAGCCCCAGCATTTT.